These T cell receptor beta chains were read from a single sample in a study of control samples from healthy donors and cancer patients. Clones were sequenced by immunoSEQ multiplex PCR, and TCRdb holds only the in-frame ones, with some missing. The repertoire includes approximately 100,000 clones, around nine tenths of them detected once, and 11% to 15% sits in the top ten. Material for sequencing was blood. Receptors originate from a man younger than 45 in good health. CDR3s include the opening cysteine and the closing phenylalanine or tryptophan. Fields, in order: V gene, J gene, clone size, D gene, CDR3 DNA, CDR3 protein. D genes are given only for firm matches. A clone size is listed for some rows: how often the clone was seen (once, few, many), or a class if it is expanded.

V: TRBV7-9
J: TRBJ2-5
size: -
D: TRBD2
DNA: TGTGCCAGCAGCTTAGCTAGCGGGAGAGAGACCCAGTACTTC
CDR3: CASSLASGRETQYF

V: TRBV5-5
J: TRBJ1-6
size: -
D: -
DNA: TGTGCCAGCAGCTTGCGTGTCAGGAGTAATTCACCCCTCCACTTT
CDR3: CASSLRVRSNSPLHF

V: TRBV28
J: TRBJ2-1
size: -
D: TRBD1
DNA: TGTGCCAGCAGCACAACGATAAAATACAGGGGGGAGCAGTTCTTC
CDR3: CASSTTIKYRGEQFF

V: TRBV30
J: TRBJ1-1
size: -
D: -
DNA: TGTGCCTGGAGTTGGGCTTTCGCTGAAGCTTTCTTT
CDR3: CAWSWAFAEAFF

V: TRBV5-1
J: TRBJ2-1
size: once
D: TRBD2
DNA: TGCGCCAGCAGCTCTACTAGCGGGAGGGCTAATAATGAGCAGTTCTTC
CDR3: CASSSTSGRANNEQFF

V: TRBV27
J: TRBJ1-5
size: -
D: -
DNA: TGTGCCAGCAGTTTATCGGGAGGGGTCAATCAGCCCCAGCATTTT
CDR3: CASSLSGGVNQPQHF

V: TRBV2
J: TRBJ1-1
size: -
D: -
DNA: TGTGCCAGCAGTGCAGTCTACAGACACACTGAAGCTTTCTTT
CDR3: CASSAVYRHTEAFF

V: TRBV7-2
J: TRBJ1-6
size: -
D: -
DNA: TGTGCCAGCAGCTCCTCAGGGCCCGGTGCCCCTGCATATAATTCACCCCTCCACTTT
CDR3: CASSSSGPGAPAYNSPLHF

V: TRBV5-1
J: TRBJ1-1
size: -
D: -
DNA: TGCGCCAGCACCCTAGACCGGGACGGACGTATGAACACTGAAGCTTTCTTT
CDR3: CASTLDRDGRMNTEAFF

V: TRBV9
J: TRBJ2-5
size: -
D: -
DNA: TGTGCCAGCAGCCGTTTCCGGGCTGGAGAGACCCAGTACTTC
CDR3: CASSRFRAGETQYF

V: TRBV25-1
J: TRBJ1-1
size: -
D: -
DNA: TGTGCCAGCAAAAGTGGGGGGTACCTTGAAGCTTTCTTT
CDR3: CASKSGGYLEAFF

V: TRBV5-4
J: TRBJ2-7
size: -
D: -
DNA: TGTGCCAGCAGCTTGTCTGGGGATAGCGGCGTAACCTACGAGCAGTACTTC
CDR3: CASSLSGDSGVTYEQYF

V: TRBV29-1
J: TRBJ2-3
size: -
D: TRBD2
DNA: TGCAGCGGGTACCTAGCGGGAGAGGGAGATACGCAGTATTTT
CDR3: CSGYLAGEGDTQYF

V: TRBV7-7
J: TRBJ2-5
size: -
D: -
DNA: TGTGCCAGCAGACAACAGGGCGTGGAGACCCAGTACTTC
CDR3: CASRQQGVETQYF

V: TRBV10-3
J: TRBJ2-1
size: few
D: TRBD1
DNA: TGTGCCATCAGGGAAACAGGGGCCACCTACAATGAGCAGTTCTTC
CDR3: CAIRETGATYNEQFF

V: TRBV5-6
J: TRBJ1-6
size: few
D: TRBD1
DNA: TGTGCCAGCAGCTTTGGACAGGGGTGGACACCCCTCCACTTT
CDR3: CASSFGQGWTPLHF

V: TRBV28
J: TRBJ1-2
size: -
D: -
DNA: TGTGCCAGCAGTATCAGGCACCCTAACTATGGCTACACCTTC
CDR3: CASSIRHPNYGYTF

V: TRBV10-3
J: TRBJ2-2
size: -
D: TRBD1
DNA: TGTGCCATCACGTGGGAGACAGGGGCCCGGGGGGAGCTGTTTTTT
CDR3: CAITWETGARGELFF

V: TRBV27
J: TRBJ2-2
size: -
D: TRBD1
DNA: TGTGCCAGCGGCCCGACCGGGACAGGGTCCGGGGAGCTGTTTTTT
CDR3: CASGPTGTGSGELFF

V: TRBV5-1
J: TRBJ2-3
size: -
D: TRBD2
DNA: TGCGCCAGCAGCCCAGGGACTAGTTTGGATACGCAGTATTTT
CDR3: CASSPGTSLDTQYF

V: TRBV10-3
J: TRBJ1-5
size: -
D: TRBD1
DNA: TGTGCCAGCGGACAGGGAGATCAGCCCCAGCATTTT
CDR3: CASGQGDQPQHF

V: TRBV12-5
J: TRBJ1-5
size: -
D: TRBD1
DNA: TGTGCTAGTGGGACAGGGCGCAATCAGCCCCAGCATTTT
CDR3: CASGTGRNQPQHF

V: TRBV9
J: TRBJ2-7
size: -
D: -
DNA: TGTGCCAGCAGCGTTCACTACTCCACCTACGAGCAGTACTTC
CDR3: CASSVHYSTYEQYF

V: TRBV6-2/TRBV6-3
J: TRBJ2-3
size: -
D: TRBD2
DNA: TGTGCCAGCACCCCTACCCCCCCCGGACTAGCGGCATACAACACAGATACGCAGTATTTT
CDR3: CASTPTPPGLAAYNTDTQYF

V: TRBV11-2
J: TRBJ2-7
size: -
D: -
DNA: TGTGCCAGCAGCTTAGCCGGCTACGAGCAGTACTTC
CDR3: CASSLAGYEQYF

V: TRBV5-5
J: TRBJ2-5
size: -
D: -
DNA: TGTGCCAGCAGCTTGTGGGAGACCCAGTACTTC
CDR3: CASSLWETQYF

V: TRBV27
J: TRBJ2-5
size: -
D: TRBD2
DNA: TGTGCCAGCAGTTTGGGGAGGGAGCCGGGAAAGACCCAGTACTTC
CDR3: CASSLGREPGKTQYF

V: TRBV30
J: TRBJ2-7
size: -
D: -
DNA: TGTGCCTGGATGGAGCAGTACTTC
CDR3: CAWMEQYF

V: TRBV7-2
J: TRBJ2-7
size: -
D: TRBD2
DNA: TGTGCCAGCAGCTCTCCCCGGCGACTAGCGGGAGTGGGCTACGAGCAGTACTTC
CDR3: CASSSPRRLAGVGYEQYF

V: TRBV6-2/TRBV6-3
J: TRBJ1-2
size: -
D: TRBD1
DNA: TGTGCCAGCAGTCCACCGGGACAGGTGATATATGGCTACACCTTC
CDR3: CASSPPGQVIYGYTF

V: TRBV7-6
J: TRBJ1-4
size: -
D: -
DNA: TGTGCCAGCAGCTTAGGTCAGGGCTCGGGTTTAGAAAAACTGTTTTTT
CDR3: CASSLGQGSGLEKLFF

V: TRBV7-2
J: TRBJ2-7
size: -
D: TRBD2
DNA: TGTGCCAGCACCCCAAGCGGGAGATCCTACGAGCAGTACTTC
CDR3: CASTPSGRSYEQYF

V: TRBV5-1
J: TRBJ1-6
size: -
D: -
DNA: TGCGCCAGCAGCTTGGAAGGGGACGTTAGTTCACCCCTCCACTTT
CDR3: CASSLEGDVSSPLHF

V: TRBV6-2/TRBV6-3
J: TRBJ1-5
size: -
D: TRBD1
DNA: TGTGCCAGCAGTAAGGCGGACAGGGCGAAGCCCCAGCATTTT
CDR3: CASSKADRAKPQHF

V: TRBV3-1/TRBV3-2
J: TRBJ1-1
size: -
D: -
DNA: TGTGCCAGCAGCCAAGGGACAGTCAACACTGAAGCTTTCTTT
CDR3: CASSQGTVNTEAFF

V: TRBV6-6
J: TRBJ2-7
size: -
D: -
DNA: TGTGCCAGCAGTTTGGGCTTTTCGATACCCACCTACGAGCAGTACTTC
CDR3: CASSLGFSIPTYEQYF

V: TRBV5-1
J: TRBJ2-7
size: few
D: TRBD1
DNA: TGCGCCAGCAGCAAATCGGGACAGGGGACCTACGAGCAGTACTTC
CDR3: CASSKSGQGTYEQYF

V: TRBV12-5
J: TRBJ2-7
size: -
D: TRBD2
DNA: TGTGCTAGTGGCCTAGCGGGAGGAATCTCCTACGAGCAGTACTTC
CDR3: CASGLAGGISYEQYF

V: TRBV7-8
J: TRBJ2-2
size: few
D: TRBD2
DNA: TGTGCCAGCAGCTTAGGCAGGACTAGCGGGAGAGGCGCCGGGGAGCTGTTTTTT
CDR3: CASSLGRTSGRGAGELFF

V: TRBV24-1
J: TRBJ2-3
size: -
D: -
DNA: TGTGCCACCAGTGAAGGGGACCGTCAACGAGATACGCAGTATTTT
CDR3: CATSEGDRQRDTQYF

V: TRBV7-9
J: TRBJ1-3
size: few
D: -
DNA: TGTGCCAGCAGCTTAACAGGACCTGGAAACACCATATATTTT
CDR3: CASSLTGPGNTIYF

V: TRBV11-2
J: TRBJ2-7
size: -
D: -
DNA: TGTGCCAGCAGCCCAAGAGTTTCGGTCGGGCGGGAGCAGTACTTC
CDR3: CASSPRVSVGREQYF

V: TRBV5-4
J: TRBJ1-6
size: -
D: -
DNA: TGTGCCAGCAGCCAGTGGGGGTCCAATTCACCCCTCCACTTT
CDR3: CASSQWGSNSPLHF

V: TRBV3-1/TRBV3-2
J: TRBJ2-7
size: -
D: -
DNA: TGTGCCAGCAGCCAAGTTCTCTCGGTTTTATACGAGCAGTACTTC
CDR3: CASSQVLSVLYEQYF

V: TRBV7-3
J: TRBJ2-2
size: -
D: TRBD2
DNA: TGTGCCAGCAGCCCAGGGGAGCTAGCGGGAGTTCCCGGGGAGCTGTTTTTT
CDR3: CASSPGELAGVPGELFF

V: TRBV24-1
J: TRBJ1-3
size: -
D: -
DNA: TGTGCCACCAGTGATTCCGGGACCAGAAACACCATATATTTT
CDR3: CATSDSGTRNTIYF

V: TRBV27
J: TRBJ1-2
size: -
D: -
DNA: TGTGCCAGCAGCCTAGGGGGGTCCCATGGCTACACCTTC
CDR3: CASSLGGSHGYTF

V: TRBV12-1
J: TRBJ2-7
size: -
D: -
DNA: TGTGCCAGCAGCTTTGTCCGTGACAGGGGAACCTACGAGCAGTACTTC
CDR3: CASSFVRDRGTYEQYF

V: TRBV7-9
J: TRBJ2-5
size: -
D: -
DNA: TGTGCCAGCAGCGACCCCGGTCGGGGAGAGACCCAGTACTTC
CDR3: CASSDPGRGETQYF

V: TRBV2
J: TRBJ2-1
size: -
D: -
DNA: TGTGCCAGCTACAAGCATGCAGCCCTCGGGAATGAGCAGTTCTTC
CDR3: CASYKHAALGNEQFF

V: TRBV18
J: TRBJ2-7
size: -
D: -
DNA: TGTGCCAGCTCCCGCCGCGACCCCTACGAGCAGTACTTC
CDR3: CASSRRDPYEQYF

V: TRBV27
J: TRBJ2-7
size: -
D: TRBD2
DNA: TGTGCCAGCAGTGAGGGGACTAGCGGGAAGGACGAGCAGTACTTC
CDR3: CASSEGTSGKDEQYF

V: TRBV11-3
J: TRBJ2-7
size: -
D: -
DNA: TGTGCCAGCAGCCCAAGGCAGGGGAAATTTGACGAGCAGTACTTC
CDR3: CASSPRQGKFDEQYF